These T cell receptor beta chains were read from a single sample in a study of blood T cell repertoires in COVID-19. Clones were read by immunoSEQ multiplex PCR, and TCRdb kept only the in-frame ones, dropping some. The sample has about 85,000 clones, 80% to 85% seen once. The sequenced sample was peripheral blood. These TCRs come from a man aged 55 to 70 with acute or convalescent COVID-19. Each CDR3 is given with its conserved first and last residue. Each record gives: J gene, V gene, CDR3 protein.

j_gene: TRBJ1-2; v_gene: TRBV5-6; CDR3aa: CASSYWDRGNYGYTF
j_gene: TRBJ2-5; v_gene: TRBV7-2; CDR3aa: CASSLTGTGIFGTQYF
j_gene: TRBJ2-3; v_gene: TRBV25-1; CDR3aa: CASTGDTPTDTQYF
j_gene: TRBJ2-1; v_gene: TRBV5-8; CDR3aa: CASSRTSGGFSYNEQFF
j_gene: TRBJ2-1; v_gene: TRBV19; CDR3aa: CASSMGLEGNSYNEQFF
j_gene: TRBJ1-6; v_gene: TRBV11-2; CDR3aa: CASSSRGTRNSPLHF
j_gene: TRBJ1-2; v_gene: TRBV10-2; CDR3aa: CASTGQLYYGYTF
j_gene: TRBJ1-3; v_gene: TRBV19; CDR3aa: CASTQTSGNTIYF
j_gene: TRBJ2-5; v_gene: TRBV5-1; CDR3aa: CASSFVQGETQYF
j_gene: TRBJ2-7; v_gene: TRBV30; CDR3aa: CAWSGWDRGLYEQYF
j_gene: TRBJ2-1; v_gene: TRBV19; CDR3aa: CASSTGLAGGLYNEQFF
j_gene: TRBJ1-1; v_gene: TRBV7-9; CDR3aa: CASSLNNRANTEAFF
j_gene: TRBJ2-7; v_gene: TRBV7-2; CDR3aa: CASSLSFSGTGSYEQYF
j_gene: TRBJ1-4; v_gene: TRBV7-6; CDR3aa: CASSYGGPERGYEKLFF
j_gene: TRBJ1-1; v_gene: TRBV7-2; CDR3aa: CASSLGGTTEAFF
j_gene: TRBJ2-7; v_gene: TRBV7-3; CDR3aa: CASSRDGFPGEQYF
j_gene: TRBJ1-5; v_gene: TRBV7-9; CDR3aa: CASSLAGVGANQPQHF
j_gene: TRBJ2-7; v_gene: TRBV5-6; CDR3aa: CASSGDRAPYEQYF
j_gene: TRBJ1-5; v_gene: TRBV27; CDR3aa: CASSLTGEGNQPQHF
j_gene: TRBJ1-2; v_gene: TRBV16; CDR3aa: CASSVTSSGHGDYGYTF
j_gene: TRBJ1-6; v_gene: TRBV2; CDR3aa: CASSVGEGLGTDNSPLHF
j_gene: TRBJ2-7; v_gene: TRBV2; CDR3aa: CASSESPGEQYF
j_gene: TRBJ1-5; v_gene: TRBV6-5; CDR3aa: CASRLQGIGNQPQHF
j_gene: TRBJ1-2; v_gene: TRBV4-1; CDR3aa: CASSQAPRGQSNYGYTF
j_gene: TRBJ1-1; v_gene: TRBV7-8; CDR3aa: CASSYPTGLNTEAFF
j_gene: TRBJ2-7; v_gene: TRBV11-3; CDR3aa: CASSLTGLAGEQYF
j_gene: TRBJ1-2; v_gene: TRBV7-3; CDR3aa: CASSLGQGETSRGYTF
j_gene: TRBJ1-4; v_gene: TRBV10-3; CDR3aa: CAISAGGGDEKLFF
j_gene: TRBJ1-1; v_gene: TRBV6-6; CDR3aa: CASRRTGTGTEAFF
j_gene: TRBJ2-7; v_gene: TRBV28; CDR3aa: CASSATTLRDRAYYEQYF
j_gene: TRBJ1-5; v_gene: TRBV18; CDR3aa: CASSLGQVRNQPQHF
j_gene: TRBJ1-2; v_gene: TRBV7-2; CDR3aa: CASSSPTANYGYTF
j_gene: TRBJ1-3; v_gene: TRBV3-1/TRBV3-2; CDR3aa: CASSHAGTVGNTIYF
j_gene: TRBJ2-1; v_gene: TRBV5-6; CDR3aa: CASSPVSGINEQFF
j_gene: TRBJ1-1; v_gene: TRBV6-5; CDR3aa: CASTRTAATEAFF
j_gene: TRBJ1-1; v_gene: TRBV7-3; CDR3aa: CASSLGSGKNTEAFF
j_gene: TRBJ1-1; v_gene: TRBV28; CDR3aa: CASSRVRSTEAFF
j_gene: TRBJ1-3; v_gene: TRBV15; CDR3aa: CATSRGNTIYF
j_gene: TRBJ2-5; v_gene: TRBV7-2; CDR3aa: CASSLRASGGGETQYF
j_gene: TRBJ1-1; v_gene: TRBV13; CDR3aa: CASSSTGGVTEAFF
j_gene: TRBJ2-7; v_gene: TRBV11-2; CDR3aa: CASSRWTTITSYEQYF
j_gene: TRBJ2-7; v_gene: TRBV9; CDR3aa: CASSRGGGTTSYEQYF
j_gene: TRBJ2-3; v_gene: TRBV9; CDR3aa: CASSVTSGLVDTQYF
j_gene: TRBJ2-7; v_gene: TRBV6-5; CDR3aa: CASSWDTRYEQYF
j_gene: TRBJ2-1; v_gene: TRBV9; CDR3aa: CASSVGGGSEQFF